The clone carrying this T cell receptor (beta chain) was recorded only once. No antigen is known for it. The donors were part of the approximately 120-subject validation cohort, which stood apart from the roughly 700-subject first cohort. The assay was immunoSEQ multiplex PCR, and TCRdb's table has in-frame clones only and misses some. Among about 190,000 clones listed, more than 65% were seen once. Trimming cost V 4 bases and J 5 bases, with 11 bases left between them. Looked up from germline, CDR1 is SGHTA and CDR2 is FQGTGA. There are 13 residues in the CDR3. The data belong to a study of cytomegalovirus exposure and HLA in healthy donors. Turning to the study itself: The roughly 130 validation repertoires used the same platform as the roughly 700 first-cohort repertoires (as reported by a later analysis).

Notes on the study in general: Reports indicated that the classifier achieved high specificity and sensitivity in diagnosing cytomegalovirus status.

The V and J genes are TRBV7-3 and TRBJ1-1; a possible D gene is TRBD1 (5 bases). The TCR sequence derives from a woman in her late teens or twenties in good health and CMV-seropositive. The sample taken for sequencing was PBMCs. The CDR3 DNA is TGTGCCAGCAGCTCCGGGACTGGGACTGAAGCTTTCTTT. Encoded protein: CASSSGTGTEAFF. The complete variable domain, with remaining parts taken from reference TRBV7-3 and TRBJ1-1, reads GAGVSQTPSNKVTEKGKYVELRCDPISGHTALYWYRQSLGQGPEFLIYFQGTGAADDSGLPNDRFFAVRPEGSVSTLKIQRTERGDSAVYLCASSSGTGTEAFFGQGTRLTVV.